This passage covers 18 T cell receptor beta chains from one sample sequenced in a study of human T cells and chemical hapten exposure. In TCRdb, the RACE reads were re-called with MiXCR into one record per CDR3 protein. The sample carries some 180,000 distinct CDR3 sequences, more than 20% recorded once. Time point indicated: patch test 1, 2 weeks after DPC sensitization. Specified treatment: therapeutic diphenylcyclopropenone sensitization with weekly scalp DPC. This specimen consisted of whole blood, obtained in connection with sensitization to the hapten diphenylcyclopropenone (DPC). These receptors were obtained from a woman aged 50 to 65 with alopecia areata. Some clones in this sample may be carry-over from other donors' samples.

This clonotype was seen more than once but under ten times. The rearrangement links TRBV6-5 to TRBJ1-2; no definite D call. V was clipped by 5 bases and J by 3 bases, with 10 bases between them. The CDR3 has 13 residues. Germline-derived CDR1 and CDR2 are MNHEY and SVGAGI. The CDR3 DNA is TGTGCCAGCAGTGTGGACGGTCACTATGGCTACACCTTC. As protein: CASSVDGHYGYTF.

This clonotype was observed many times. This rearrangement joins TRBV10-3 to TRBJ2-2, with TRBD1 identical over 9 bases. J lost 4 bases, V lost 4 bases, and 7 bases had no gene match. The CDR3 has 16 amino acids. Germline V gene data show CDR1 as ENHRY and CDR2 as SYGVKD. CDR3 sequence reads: CAISVRDRDVTGELFF. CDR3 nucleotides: TGTGCCATCAGTGTACGGGACAGGGACGTCACCGGGGAGCTGTTTTTT.

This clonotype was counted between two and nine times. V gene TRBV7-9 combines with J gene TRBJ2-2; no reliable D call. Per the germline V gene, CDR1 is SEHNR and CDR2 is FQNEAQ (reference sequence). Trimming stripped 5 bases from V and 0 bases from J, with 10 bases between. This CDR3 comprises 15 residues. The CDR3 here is CASSVDISNTGELFF. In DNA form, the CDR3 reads TGTGCCAGCAGCGTAGACATATCGAACACCGGGGAGCTGTTTTTT.

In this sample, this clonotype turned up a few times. The CDR3 coding sequence is TGTGCCAGCAGTGACCCCGGGACTAGCCCCGGGGAGCTGTTTTTT. As protein: CASSDPGTSPGELFF. V usage is TRBV2 and J usage is TRBJ2-2; 9 bases match TRBD2. V lost 3 bases and J lost 6; bases outside the gene matches: 5. Germline V CDR1 and CDR2: SNHLY, FYNNEI. CDR3 size: 15 residues. Full variable domain (missing parts from reference TRBV2 and TRBJ2-2): EPEVTQTPSHQVTQMGQEVILRCVPISNHLYFYWYRQILGQKVEFLVSFYNNEISEKSEIFDDQFSVERPDGSNFTLKIRSTKLEDSAMYFCASSDPGTSPGELFFGEGSRLTVL.

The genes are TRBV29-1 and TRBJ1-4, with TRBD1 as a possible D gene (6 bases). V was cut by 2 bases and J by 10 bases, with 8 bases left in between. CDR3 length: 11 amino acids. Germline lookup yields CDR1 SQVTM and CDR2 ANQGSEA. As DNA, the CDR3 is TGCAGCGTTGAATGGGGGCTAAAACTGTTTTTT. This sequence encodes CSVEWGLKLFF.

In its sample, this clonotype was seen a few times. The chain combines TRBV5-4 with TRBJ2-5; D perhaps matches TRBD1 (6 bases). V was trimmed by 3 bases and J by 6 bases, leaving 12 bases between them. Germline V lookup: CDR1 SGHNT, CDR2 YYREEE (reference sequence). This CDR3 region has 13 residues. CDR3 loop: CASSSQGRKTQYF. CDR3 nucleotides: TGTGCCAGCAGCTCACAGGGAAGAAAGACCCAGTACTTC. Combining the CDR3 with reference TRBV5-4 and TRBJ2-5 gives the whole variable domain ETGVTQSPTHLIKTRGQQVTLRCSSQSGHNTVSWYQQALGQGPQFIFQYYREEENGRGNFPPRFSGLQFPNYSSELNVNALELDDSALYLCASSSQGRKTQYFGPGTRLLVL.

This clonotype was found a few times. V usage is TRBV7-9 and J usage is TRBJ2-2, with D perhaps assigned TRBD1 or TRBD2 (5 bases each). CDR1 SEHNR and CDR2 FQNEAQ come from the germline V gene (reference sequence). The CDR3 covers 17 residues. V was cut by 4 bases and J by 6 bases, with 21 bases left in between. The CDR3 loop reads CASSYGEGTPRAGELFF. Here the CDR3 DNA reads TGTGCCAGCAGCTATGGAGAAGGGACCCCCAGGGCCGGGGAGCTGTTTTTT.

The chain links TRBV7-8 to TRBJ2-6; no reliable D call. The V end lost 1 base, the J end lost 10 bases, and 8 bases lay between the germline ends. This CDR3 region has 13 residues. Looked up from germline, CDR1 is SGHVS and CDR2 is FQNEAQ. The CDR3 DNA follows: TGTGCCAGCAGCTTAGGGTCCCCTAACGTCCTGACTTTC. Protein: CASSLGSPNVLTF.

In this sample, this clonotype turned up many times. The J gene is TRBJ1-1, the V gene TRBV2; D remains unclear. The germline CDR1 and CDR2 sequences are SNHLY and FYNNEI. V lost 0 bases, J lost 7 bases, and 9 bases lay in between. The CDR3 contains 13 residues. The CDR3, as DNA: TGTGCCAGCAGTGAAGCGCGGAGCTATGAAGCTTTCTTT. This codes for CASSEARSYEAFF.

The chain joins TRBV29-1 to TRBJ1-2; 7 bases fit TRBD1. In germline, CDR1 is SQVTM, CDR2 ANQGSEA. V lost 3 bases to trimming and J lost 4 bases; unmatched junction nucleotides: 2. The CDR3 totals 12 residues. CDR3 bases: TGCAGCGTTGACGCAGGGGGCTATGGCTACACCTTC. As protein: CSVDAGGYGYTF. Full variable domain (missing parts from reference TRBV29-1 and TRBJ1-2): SAVISQKPSRDICQRGTSLTIQCQVDSQVTMMFWYRQQPGQSLTLIATANQGSEATYESGFVIDKFPISRPNLTFSTLTVSNMSPEDSSIYLCSVDAGGYGYTFGSGTRLTVV.

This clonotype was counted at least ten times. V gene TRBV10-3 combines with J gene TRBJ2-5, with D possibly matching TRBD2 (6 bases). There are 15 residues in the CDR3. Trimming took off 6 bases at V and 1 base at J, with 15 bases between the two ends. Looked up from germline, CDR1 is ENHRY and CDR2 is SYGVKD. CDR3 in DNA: TGTGCCATCAGGGCCAAGGCGGGGCCCCAAGAGACCCAGTACTTC. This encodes CAIRAKAGPQETQYF.

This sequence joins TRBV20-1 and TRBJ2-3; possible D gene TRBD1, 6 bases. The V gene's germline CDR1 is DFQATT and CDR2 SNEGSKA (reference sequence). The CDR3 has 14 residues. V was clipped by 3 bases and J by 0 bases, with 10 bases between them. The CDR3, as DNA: TGCAGTGCTAGCTTGGACAGCAGCACAGATACGCAGTATTTT. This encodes CSASLDSSTDTQYF.

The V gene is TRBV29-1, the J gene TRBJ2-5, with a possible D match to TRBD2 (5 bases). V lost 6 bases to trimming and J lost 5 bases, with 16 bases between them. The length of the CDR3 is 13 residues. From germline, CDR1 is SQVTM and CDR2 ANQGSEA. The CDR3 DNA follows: TGCAGCGTCGCCGGGATTATAGTGGAGACCCAGTACTTC. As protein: CSVAGIIVETQYF. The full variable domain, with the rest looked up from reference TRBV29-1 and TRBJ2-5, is SAVISQKPSRDICQRGTSLTIQCQVDSQVTMMFWYRQQPGQSLTLIATANQGSEATYESGFVIDKFPISRPNLTFSTLTVSNMSPEDSSIYLCSVAGIIVETQYFGPGTRLLVL.

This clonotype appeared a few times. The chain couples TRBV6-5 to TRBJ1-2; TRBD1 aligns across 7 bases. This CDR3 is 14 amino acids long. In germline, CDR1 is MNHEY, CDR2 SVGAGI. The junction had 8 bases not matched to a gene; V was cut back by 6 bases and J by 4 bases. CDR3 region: CASRDTTGTYGYTF. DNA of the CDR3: TGTGCCAGCAGGGATACGACAGGGACCTATGGCTACACCTTC.

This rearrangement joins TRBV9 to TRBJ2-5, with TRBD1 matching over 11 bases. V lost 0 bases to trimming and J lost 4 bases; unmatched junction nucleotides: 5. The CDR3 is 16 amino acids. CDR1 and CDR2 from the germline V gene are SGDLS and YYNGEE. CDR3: CASSVEDRGRGETQYF. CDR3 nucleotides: TGTGCCAGCAGCGTAGAGGACAGGGGGCGCGGAGAGACCCAGTACTTC.

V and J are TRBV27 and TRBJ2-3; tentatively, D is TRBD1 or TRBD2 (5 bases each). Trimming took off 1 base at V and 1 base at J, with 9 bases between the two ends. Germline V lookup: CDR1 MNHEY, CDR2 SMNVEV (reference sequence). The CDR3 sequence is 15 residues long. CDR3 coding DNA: TGTGCCAGCAGTTTATGGGGACCGGGCACAGATACGCAGTATTTT. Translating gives CASSLWGPGTDTQYF.

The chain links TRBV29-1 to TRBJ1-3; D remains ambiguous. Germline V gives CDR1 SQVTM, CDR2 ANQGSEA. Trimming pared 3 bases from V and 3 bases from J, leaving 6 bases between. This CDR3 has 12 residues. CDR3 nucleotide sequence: TGCAGCGTTGAGGTCGGTGGAAACACCATATATTTT. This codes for CSVEVGGNTIYF.

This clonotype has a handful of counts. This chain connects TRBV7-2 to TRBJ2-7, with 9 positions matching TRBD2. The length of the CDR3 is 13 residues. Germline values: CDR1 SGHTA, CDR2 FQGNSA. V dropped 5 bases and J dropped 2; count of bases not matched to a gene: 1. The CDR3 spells CASSRTSAYEQYF. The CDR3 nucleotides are TGTGCCAGCAGCCGGACTAGCGCCTACGAGCAGTACTTC.